Listed below are T cell receptor beta chains from one sample, sequenced in a study of neurological immune-mediated disorders. Each CDR3 protein gets one entry after TCRdb re-called the 5' RACE reads with MiXCR. The repertoire has fewer than 25,000 distinct CDR3 sequences, around an eighth of them found once; the top ten carry approximately 16%. The sequencing input was PBMCs. All receptors come from a woman aged 40 to 50 with HTLV-1-associated myelopathy (HAM/TSP). Both conserved end residues are part of each CDR3.

V gene: TRBV14
CDR3 protein: CASSQLRTDYEQYF

V gene: TRBV12-3/TRBV12-4
CDR3 protein: CASPGGAEAFF

V gene: TRBV5-1
CDR3 protein: CASSSRLAGWPGTDTKYF

V gene: TRBV3-1
CDR3 protein: CASSQEPSGGGRETQYF

V gene: TRBV21-1
CDR3 protein: CASSKGQGAVNTEAFF

V gene: TRBV6-5
CDR3 protein: CASSYSTPGNTIYF

V gene: TRBV7-6
CDR3 protein: CASSWTVQETQYF

V gene: TRBV4-2
CDR3 protein: CASSARSSGGVDTQYF

V gene: TRBV7-7
CDR3 protein: CASSSGTGTYNEQFF

V gene: TRBV20-1
CDR3 protein: CSAPGDGQSSYNSPLHF

V gene: TRBV12-3/TRBV12-4
CDR3 protein: CASISIGHYEQYF

V gene: TRBV10-3
CDR3 protein: CAISEGQGKDGYTF

V gene: TRBV9
CDR3 protein: CASSVDGFMNTEAFF

V gene: TRBV20-1
CDR3 protein: CSARASGGKAYEQYF

V gene: TRBV27
CDR3 protein: CASSSGTASYNEQFF

V gene: TRBV5-1
CDR3 protein: CASSNSGYTDTQYF

V gene: TRBV25-1
CDR3 protein: CASRQGAGTEAFF

V gene: TRBV4-1
CDR3 protein: CASSQDAGVNGYTF

V gene: TRBV20-1
CDR3 protein: CSASTGTGVEKLFF

V gene: TRBV6-5
CDR3 protein: CASGPHIEAFF

V gene: TRBV5-1
CDR3 protein: CASSPQTSGGETQYF

V gene: TRBV5-1
CDR3 protein: CASSLAPASSSWANVLTF

V gene: TRBV12-3/TRBV12-4
CDR3 protein: CASSLEDSYNEQFF

V gene: TRBV5-1
CDR3 protein: CASSSHVGGDRGRDEQFF

V gene: TRBV2
CDR3 protein: CASRPIGTGGSPLHF

V gene: TRBV10-2
CDR3 protein: CASSEDRVYNEQFF

V gene: TRBV20-1
CDR3 protein: CSAHRQAERPEQYF

V gene: TRBV7-2
CDR3 protein: CASSFEGPPYTGGLFF

V gene: TRBV19
CDR3 protein: CASRGQGNTGELFF

V gene: TRBV29-1
CDR3 protein: CSADRGQGETQYF

V gene: TRBV5-1
CDR3 protein: CASSLPGSYDNEQFF

V gene: TRBV20-1
CDR3 protein: CSARAGPSNQPQHF

V gene: TRBV20-1
CDR3 protein: CSARAVETGVYGYTF

V gene: TRBV7-6
CDR3 protein: CASSFNTGLAVGEQYF

V gene: TRBV30
CDR3 protein: CVWSLHRDTEAFF

V gene: TRBV5-1
CDR3 protein: CASSLGVRGNTDTQYF

V gene: TRBV12-3/TRBV12-4
CDR3 protein: CASRTGVSTNEKLFF

V gene: TRBV12-3/TRBV12-4
CDR3 protein: CASSLGGTGELFF

V gene: TRBV15
CDR3 protein: CATSRSGLVGYEQYF

V gene: TRBV18
CDR3 protein: CASSPGQGGSYGYTF

V gene: TRBV4-3
CDR3 protein: CASSQDIALAYNEQFF

V gene: TRBV10-2
CDR3 protein: CASSIMNTEAFF

V gene: TRBV27
CDR3 protein: CASSFRTVNTEAFF

V gene: TRBV4-2
CDR3 protein: CASSQAGGISGNTIYF

V gene: TRBV5-5
CDR3 protein: CASSFGHLTEAFF

V gene: TRBV9
CDR3 protein: CASSPRGGGNTEAFF

V gene: TRBV5-1
CDR3 protein: CASSLAGPEDGYTF

V gene: TRBV7-3
CDR3 protein: CASSAGWGSGANVLTF

V gene: TRBV3-1
CDR3 protein: CASSQAVYPGEQYF

V gene: TRBV3-1
CDR3 protein: CASSPRVAGAEELYNEQFF

V gene: TRBV3-1
CDR3 protein: CASIQLYRTNTEAFF

V gene: TRBV25-1
CDR3 protein: CASSGVVRASNTGELFF

V gene: TRBV19
CDR3 protein: CASSSGNGSPLHF

V gene: TRBV10-3
CDR3 protein: CAIGTIYGYTF

V gene: TRBV5-1
CDR3 protein: CASSSGTYHEQYF

V gene: TRBV20-1
CDR3 protein: CSASHLGPGEQFF

V gene: TRBV5-5
CDR3 protein: CANRGTAQETQYF

V gene: TRBV6-2/TRBV6-3
CDR3 protein: CASTQWSGNEQFF

V gene: TRBV20-1
CDR3 protein: CSAREGPLGTEAFF